The T cell receptor beta chain described here comes from a study of early T cells in non-severe SARS-CoV-2 infection. TCRdb passed the 5' RACE reads through MiXCR, listing each CDR3 protein once. This table has tens of thousands of distinct CDR3 sequences, roughly 5.5% appearing once. This clonotype was sampled from an adult who was a healthcare worker with PCR-confirmed SARS-CoV-2 infection or an uninfected control (not recorded which). The sequencing input was whole blood.

In DNA form, the CDR3 reads TGCAGTGCTACTGATCACAGGGAATCCTACAATGAGCAGTTCTTC. Translation gives CSATDHRESYNEQFF. The V gene is TRBV20-1, the J gene TRBJ2-1; weak D call: TRBD1 (6 bases). The germline CDR1 and CDR2 sequences are DFQATT and SNEGSKA (reference sequence). CDR3 length: 15 amino acids. With 4 bases removed from V and 1 base from J, the gap between germline ends came to 14 bases.